These 28 T cell receptor beta chains came from one sample sequenced in a study of T cells in Graves' hyperthyroidism and ophthalmopathy. There were TCR beta CDR3 regions amplified from RNA transcripts. Researchers ran a first-round RT-PCR on the TCR CDR3 using the HTBI primer set. TCRdb reprocessed the multiplex PCR reads with MiXCR, giving one entry per CDR3 protein. The data show some 600,000 distinct CDR3 sequences, over 11% seen once. The material sequenced was blood. The receptors stem from a woman in her 30s with Graves' hyperthyroidism that later progressed to Graves' ophthalmopathy.

This clonotype was observed many times. The chain carries TRBV6-2 or TRBV6-3 and TRBJ2-7; TRBD2 might be the D (6 bases). The V end was cut by 2 bases, the J end by 2 bases, with 19 bases between. Germline V gene sequence: CDR1 MNHEY, CDR2 SVGEGT. CDR3 length: 17 amino acids. The CDR3 DNA follows: TGTGCCAGCAGTTACCCCGGGACTCACCAAGGGCCCTACGAGCAGTACTTC. Amino acid sequence: CASSYPGTHQGPYEQYF.

This clonotype was recorded many times. The chain uses TRBV7-3 and TRBJ2-1, with TRBD2 identical over 7 bases. This CDR3 comprises 13 residues. V lost 5 bases and J lost 4; bases outside the gene matches: 2. Germline CDR1 is SGHTA and CDR2 is FQGTGA. CDR3 sequence reads: CASSPAGYNEQFF. The CDR3 nucleotides are TGTGCCAGCAGCCCAGCGGGATACAATGAGCAGTTCTTC.

CDR3 nucleotides: TGTGCCAGCGGTGATAGGGGGGCCTACTACGAGCAGTACTTC. This encodes CASGDRGAYYEQYF. V and J are TRBV27 and TRBJ2-7, with D possibly called TRBD1 or TRBD2 (6 bases each). Trimming took 8 bases from V and 3 from J, leaving 17 bases between them. The CDR3 contains 14 residues. Germline V CDR1 and CDR2: MNHEY, SMNVEV (reference sequence).

This clonotype was seen many times. This chain joins TRBV5-6 and TRBJ2-1; D might be TRBD2 (6 bases). Germline CDR1 and CDR2: SGHDT and YYEEEE. The CDR3 runs 13 residues. V was trimmed by 6 bases and J by 5 bases, leaving 12 bases between them. The CDR3, as DNA: TGTGCCAGCACGGGACTGGCCGACAATGAGCAGTTCTTC. Translation: CASTGLADNEQFF.

This clonotype was counted at least ten times. This chain links TRBV13 with TRBJ2-2; 9 nucleotides match TRBD1. The CDR3 has 17 amino acids. The ends lost 5 bases at V and 7 bases at J; junction bases unmatched: 14. Germline assignment: CDR1 PRHDT and CDR2 FYEKMQ (reference sequence). CDR3 loop: CASSDYKGTGPVGELFF. In nucleotides, the CDR3 is TGTGCCAGCAGCGATTACAAGGGGACAGGGCCCGTCGGGGAGCTGTTTTTT.

This clonotype was seen a handful of times. The gene calls are TRBV4-2 and TRBJ2-7; D remains unclear. CDR3 length: 13 residues. Between the trimmed V and J ends, which lost 4 bases and 4 bases, there was a span of 11 bases. Germline-derived CDR1 and CDR2 are LGHNA and YNFKEQ. CDR3 amino acids: CASSLNLSYEQYF. The CDR3 DNA follows: TGTGCCAGCAGCCTCAATCTATCTTACGAGCAGTACTTC.

V usage is TRBV5-5 and J usage is TRBJ1-6; D ambiguous. The CDR3 sequence is 16 residues long. Germline CDR1 reads SGHKS; CDR2 reads YYEKEE (reference sequence). Trimming pared 0 bases from V and 0 bases from J, leaving 7 bases between. CDR3 amino acids: CASSLDGFSYNSPLHF. The CDR3 coding sequence is TGTGCCAGCAGCTTGGATGGATTCTCCTATAATTCACCCCTCCACTTT. The variable domain in full, with the rest retrieved from reference TRBV5-5 and TRBJ1-6, is DAGVTQSPTHLIKTRGQQVTLRCSPISGHKSVSWYQQVLGQGPQFIFQYYEKEERGRGNFPDRFSARQFPNYSSELNVNALLLGDSALYLCASSLDGFSYNSPLHFGNGTRLTVT.

The CDR3 nucleotides read TGCAGTGCCGGGACTAGCGGGGCGTGGGAGACCCAGTACTTC. Translating gives CSAGTSGAWETQYF. The rearrangement joins TRBV20-1 to TRBJ2-5; TRBD2 agrees at 13 bases. The CDR3 runs to 14 residues. After removal of 6 bases from V and 5 bases from J, the junction contained 6 bases not matched to a gene. Germline V gene data show CDR1 as DFQATT and CDR2 as SNEGSKA (reference sequence).

This clonotype was seen at least ten times. This sequence joins TRBV24-1 and TRBJ2-3; D may be TRBD1 or TRBD2 (5 bases each). V was trimmed by 5 bases and J by 0 bases, leaving 11 bases between them. CDR1 is KGHDR and CDR2 is SFDVKD in the germline V gene. The CDR3 is made up of 15 amino acids. CDR3: CATSAGPLSTDTQYF. CDR3 bases: TGTGCCACCAGTGCGGGACCACTTAGCACAGATACGCAGTATTTT.

This clonotype is a singleton in its sample. The chain combines TRBV7-8 with TRBJ2-7; D perhaps matches TRBD1 (5 bases). The CDR3 sequence is 17 residues long. Germline V CDR1 and CDR2: SGHVS, FQNEAQ. Between the trimmed V and J ends, which lost 4 bases and 1 base, there was a span of 20 bases. The CDR3 reads CASSSFAGSGKSYEQYF. CDR3 nucleotide sequence: TGTGCCAGCAGCTCTTTTGCCGGGTCAGGGAAATCCTACGAGCAGTACTTC.

In its sample, this clonotype was seen a few times. The CDR3 region has the DNA TGCGCCAGCAGCCCCATCTCGGGTAGCGGGAGCTCCTACAATGAGCAGTTCTTC. Translated, it gives CASSPISGSGSSYNEQFF. The gene calls are TRBV4-1 and TRBJ2-1; 9 nucleotides line up with TRBD2. From germline, CDR1 is MGHRA and CDR2 YSYEKL. This CDR3 comprises 18 residues. V lost 4 bases, J lost 0 bases, and 10 bases stayed unmatched.

The rearrangement joins TRBV4-2 to TRBJ2-2; D may be TRBD1 (7 bases). Per germline, CDR1 LGHNA and CDR2 YNFKEQ. CDR3 size: 14 residues. Between the trimmed V and J ends, which lost 8 bases and 5 bases, there was a span of 15 bases. CDR3 nucleotide sequence: TGTGCCAGCTCCCCCGCGGGACAGACCGGGGAGCTGTTTTTT. Its translation: CASSPAGQTGELFF.

This clonotype was counted many times. The V gene is TRBV5-1, the J gene TRBJ1-1; 12 bases fit TRBD1. Germline V gene lookup returns CDR1 SGHRS and CDR2 YFSETQ. The CDR3 totals 17 residues. The ends lost 4 bases at V and 6 bases at J; junction bases unmatched: 13. This CDR3 reads CASSAYFGTGGVSEAFF. The DNA for the CDR3 is TGCGCCAGCAGCGCCTACTTCGGGACAGGGGGCGTCTCTGAAGCTTTCTTT.

This chain links TRBV10-3 with TRBJ1-2, with TRBD1 as a possible D gene (6 bases). The CDR3 is made up of 15 amino acids. V dropped 6 bases and J dropped 4 bases, with 18 bases sitting between them. Germline V CDR1 and CDR2: ENHRY, SYGVKD. This chain's CDR3 is CAISPLQGPGYGYTF. In DNA, the CDR3 is TGTGCCATCAGCCCTCTTCAGGGGCCAGGCTATGGCTACACCTTC.

The chain uses TRBV7-2 and TRBJ1-6; 9 bases are a match to TRBD1. Germline CDR1 reads SGHTA; CDR2 reads FQGNSA. The CDR3 contains 14 residues. V was pared by 5 bases and J by 6 bases, with 2 bases of the junction left unmatched. CDR3 in DNA: TGTGCCAGCAGCCCGGACAGGGGTAATTCACCCCTCCACTTT. Residues: CASSPDRGNSPLHF. Using reference TRBV7-2 and TRBJ1-6 for the parts outside the CDR3, the full variable domain is GAGVSQSPSNKVTEKGKDVELRCDPISGHTALYWYRQSLGQGLEFLIYFQGNSAPDKSGLPSDRFSAERTGGSVSTLTIQRTQQEDSAVYLCASSPDRGNSPLHFGNGTRLTVT.

This chain uses TRBV24-1 with TRBJ2-5; 11 positions agree with TRBD1. Germline values: CDR1 KGHDR, CDR2 SFDVKD. Trimming removed 3 bases from V and 5 bases from J; junction bases left unmatched: 7. The CDR3 runs 16 residues. CDR3 in DNA: TGTGCCACCAGTGATGGGGGGACAGGGGGGCAGGAGACCCAGTACTTC. It translates to CATSDGGTGGQETQYF.

The CDR3 is CASSLRGLATYEQYF. In DNA, the CDR3 is TGTGCCAGCAGTTTAAGGGGACTAGCGACCTACGAGCAGTACTTC. V and J are TRBV27 and TRBJ2-7; 10 bases align to TRBD2. The length of the CDR3 is 15 residues. Germline assignment: CDR1 MNHEY and CDR2 SMNVEV (reference sequence). The trim removed 2 bases at V and 2 bases at J, leaving 3 bases unmatched.

This clonotype has more than one count but fewer than ten. V and J are TRBV3-1 and TRBJ2-7; TRBD1 matches at 12 bases. V trimming: 4 bases; J trimming: 3 bases; junction bases outside the gene matches: 4. The germline gives CDR1 LGHDT, CDR2 YNNKEL (reference sequence). The CDR3 is 15 amino acids. The CDR3 sequence: CASSLGTGGVYEQYF. DNA for the CDR3: TGTGCCAGCAGCCTCGGGACAGGGGGCGTCTACGAGCAGTACTTC.

This clonotype was detected ten times or more. J is TRBJ2-7 and V is TRBV20-1; D not certain. V was clipped by 6 bases and J by 3 bases, with 12 bases between them. This CDR3 is built from 12 residues. Germline V gene sequence: CDR1 DFQATT, CDR2 SNEGSKA (reference sequence). The CDR3 DNA reads TGCAGTGCCTCAGCTACTAACTACGAGCAGTACTTC. It encodes CSASATNYEQYF.

On this clonotype itself: A read error is possible here, since a much larger clone lies one base away. The rearrangement uses TRBV18 and TRBJ2-1; D is uncertain. The CDR3 is 16 residues long. The V end was cut by 0 bases, the J end by 5 bases, with 14 bases between. Looked up from germline, CDR1 is KGHSH and CDR2 is LQKENI. CDR3 sequence: CASSPPSSAPDNEQFF. In nucleotides, the CDR3 is TGTGCCAGCTCACCACCGAGCAGCGCTCCAGACAATGAGCAGTTCTTC.

This clonotype has at least ten counts. The V gene is TRBV20-1, the J gene TRBJ2-7; 7 bases are shared with TRBD2. With V trimmed by 3 bases and J by 4 bases, 9 bases remained unmatched. The CDR3 contains 14 residues. The germline CDR1 and CDR2 sequences are DFQATT and SNEGSKA (reference sequence). The CDR3 nucleotides are TGCAGTGCTAGGGGGGGGAGGGCCTTTTACGAGCAGTACTTC. Translating gives CSARGGRAFYEQYF.

This clonotype has a count of ten or more. The chain joins TRBV10-3 to TRBJ1-2; 8 bases map to TRBD1. The CDR3 contains 17 residues. Germline V gene sequence: CDR1 ENHRY, CDR2 SYGVKD. Trimming at V came to 6 bases and at J to 6 bases, leaving 18 bases not matched to a gene. CDR3 sequence: CAIRNSGGADLWNGYTF. CDR3 bases: TGTGCCATCAGGAATTCAGGGGGCGCCGACCTATGGAATGGCTACACCTTC.

This chain joins TRBV6-1 and TRBJ1-2; D remains unclear. Per the germline V gene, CDR1 is MNHNS and CDR2 is SASEGT. The CDR3 contains 11 residues. Trimming left V 8 bases short and J 2 bases short, with 6 bases between. CDR3 amino acids: CASGRNYGYTF. In DNA form, the CDR3 reads TGTGCCAGCGGCAGGAACTATGGCTACACCTTC.

The gene calls are TRBV10-3 and TRBJ1-5; the D is unclear. This CDR3 contains 12 residues. Between the trimmed V and J ends, which lost 4 bases and 11 bases, there was a span of 12 bases. The V gene's germline CDR1 is ENHRY and CDR2 SYGVKD. This chain's CDR3 is CAISGRGFTQHF. CDR3 coding DNA: TGTGCCATCAGTGGGAGAGGGTTTACCCAGCATTTT.

This clonotype has just a few counts. The V and J genes are TRBV12-3 or TRBV12-4 and TRBJ2-1; no reliable D call. V was pared by 3 bases and J by 4 bases, with 10 bases between. This CDR3 is 14 amino acids long. The CDR3 nucleotides read TGTGCCAGCAGTTTCTCAGAGAGTTACAATGAGCAGTTCTTC. It encodes CASSFSESYNEQFF.

This clonotype was observed at least ten times. The chain is built from TRBV10-3 and TRBJ2-6; TRBD2 aligns across 8 bases. The CDR3 is 15 amino acids. Germline-derived CDR1 and CDR2 are ENHRY and SYGVKD. V shed 3 bases, J shed 5 bases, and the junction held 3 bases outside the gene matches. The CDR3 nucleotides read TGTGCCATCAGTGACGGGAGGGGAAGGGCCAACGTCCTGACTTTC. Translating gives CAISDGRGRANVLTF.

This clonotype was counted ten times or more. The chain uses TRBV5-1 and TRBJ2-3; unclear D gene. This CDR3 spans 15 amino acids. Per germline, CDR1 SGHRS and CDR2 YFSETQ. V dropped 3 bases and J dropped 0 bases, with 11 bases sitting between them. The CDR3 protein is CASSSQTSSTDTQYF. The CDR3 coding sequence is TGCGCCAGCAGCTCTCAGACAAGTAGCACAGATACGCAGTATTTT.

This rearrangement joins TRBV4-1 to TRBJ2-1, with TRBD1 matching 10 bases. J lost 15 bases, V lost 4 bases, and 12 bases had no gene match. From germline, CDR1 is MGHRA and CDR2 YSYEKL. The CDR3 covers 14 residues. CDR3 nucleotide sequence: TGCGCCAGCAGCCCGTCAAAAGGGACAGGGGAGGTGTTCTTC. Encoded protein: CASSPSKGTGEVFF.